The 15 T cell receptor beta chains reported below all come from one sample, sequenced in a study of T cell responses to AZD1222 COVID-19 vaccine. Method: immunoSEQ multiplex PCR; TCRdb's copy keeps in-frame clones and lacks some. Of roughly 120,000 clones in the sample, around nine tenths were seen once. The input for sequencing was peripheral blood, taken on day 0 of AZD1222 vaccination. The receptors here all came from an adult in good health.

The chain joins TRBV6-5 to TRBJ2-5; tentative D call: TRBD2 (6 bases). Deletions cut 4 bases from V and 2 bases from J, with 11 bases between. The germline V gene has CDR1 MNHEY and CDR2 SVGAGI. The CDR3 contains 14 residues. The CDR3 reads CASSFNGRQETQYF. CDR3 sequence (DNA): TGTGCCAGCAGTTTCAATGGGAGGCAAGAGACCCAGTACTTC.

V gene TRBV5-5 combines with J gene TRBJ1-2; possibly TRBD1 for D (6 bases). CDR1 SGHKS and CDR2 YYEKEE come from the germline V gene (reference sequence). The CDR3 spans 16 residues. V lost 4 bases to trimming and J lost 4 bases, with 20 bases between them. The CDR3 here is CASSTDQPQGTYGYTF. The CDR3 DNA is TGTGCCAGCAGCACAGACCAACCCCAGGGGACCTATGGCTACACCTTC.

The chain couples TRBV15 to TRBJ1-2; weak D call: TRBD1 (5 bases). Germline V gene data show CDR1 as LNHNV and CDR2 as YYDKDF (reference sequence). The CDR3 consists of 14 residues. Between the trimmed V and J ends, which lost 3 bases and 2 bases, there was a span of 10 bases. The CDR3 coding sequence is TGTGCCACCAGCAGGGTTGACAGAAACTATGGCTACACCTTC. Translated: CATSRVDRNYGYTF.

This clone was detected a few times. The chain recombines TRBV28 with TRBJ2-7; possibly TRBD2 for D (7 bases). Between the trimmed V and J ends, which lost 7 bases and 6 bases, there was a span of 16 bases. The CDR3 is made up of 13 amino acids. Germline-derived CDR1 and CDR2 are MDHEN and SYDVKM. The CDR3 loop reads CASTSGGLGEQYF. In DNA form, the CDR3 reads TGTGCCAGCACCTCCGGGGGGCTGGGCGAGCAGTACTTC.

V usage is TRBV11-3 and J usage is TRBJ2-2, with 9 bases that match TRBD2. Germline lookup yields CDR1 SGHNT and CDR2 YENEEA. Trimming at V came to 7 bases and at J to 5 bases, leaving 5 bases not matched to a gene. CDR3 size: 14 residues. This chain's CDR3 is CASKRTSDTGELFF. CDR3 nucleotide sequence: TGTGCCAGCAAAAGGACTAGCGATACCGGGGAGCTGTTTTTT. Variable domain in full (rest from reference TRBV11-3 and TRBJ2-2): EAGVVQSPRYKIIEKKQPVAFWCNPISGHNTLYWYLQNLGQGPELLIRYENEEAVDDSQLPKDRFSAERLKGVDSTLKIQPAELGDSAVYLCASKRTSDTGELFFGEGSRLTVL.

The chain links TRBV27 to TRBJ2-3; TRBD2 matches at 11 bases. The J segment lost 2 bases and the V segment lost 5 bases, leaving 6 bases of the junction unmatched. The CDR3 length is 16 residues. The germline V gene encodes CDR1 MNHEY and CDR2 SMNVEV (reference sequence). Here the CDR3 DNA reads TGTGCCAGCAGTCAGAGACTAGCGGGGCACACAGATACGCAGTATTTT. Its translation: CASSQRLAGHTDTQYF.

The J gene is TRBJ1-2, the V gene TRBV6-5; no clear D. The germline V gene encodes CDR1 MNHEY and CDR2 SVGAGI. Trimming stripped 9 bases from V and 4 bases from J, with 15 bases between. The CDR3 length is 13 residues. DNA of the CDR3: TGTGCCAGTGTCGAGGTCTATGGCTATGGCTACACCTTC. This translates into CASVEVYGYGYTF.

The sample holds a few counts of this clone. The chain carries TRBV6-1 and TRBJ2-7; D remains unclear. Trimming cost V 1 base and J 3 bases, with 19 bases left between them. This CDR3 comprises 17 residues. Germline loops: CDR1 MNHNS, CDR2 SASEGT. The DNA of the CDR3 is TGTGCCAGCAGTGAAGACGTAGGTGGGTTCACGAACTACGAGCAGTACTTC. This sequence encodes CASSEDVGGFTNYEQYF.

This chain uses TRBV6-5 with TRBJ2-3; D is unresolved. Germline assignment: CDR1 MNHEY and CDR2 SVGAGI. V was trimmed by 2 bases and J by 6 bases, leaving 9 bases between them. This CDR3 region has 13 residues. The DNA for the CDR3 is TGTGCCAGCAGTTACCGGGCCCGGGATACGCAGTATTTT. Its protein is CASSYRARDTQYF.

In its sample, this clone was seen once. The rearrangement uses TRBV4-1 and TRBJ2-1; maybe TRBD2 (6 bases). V lost 1 base and J 2 bases, leaving 12 bases between the germline ends. From germline, CDR1 is MGHRA and CDR2 YSYEKL. The CDR3 consists of 16 residues. The CDR3 sequence is CASSQVGGGPYNEQFF. The CDR3 DNA reads as TGCGCCAGCAGCCAAGTTGGGGGAGGCCCCTACAATGAGCAGTTCTTC.

The chain employs TRBV15 and TRBJ1-2; D possibly corresponds to TRBD1 (5 bases). Trimming left V 1 base short and J 0 bases short, with 9 bases between. The CDR3 covers 15 residues. The V gene's germline CDR1 is LNHNV and CDR2 YYDKDF (reference sequence). CDR3 sequence: CATSRGQGSNYGYTF. Written as DNA, the CDR3 is TGTGCCACCAGCAGAGGCCAGGGCTCTAACTATGGCTACACCTTC. Based on the CDR3 plus reference TRBV15 and TRBJ1-2, the full variable domain is DAMVIQNPRYQVTQFGKPVTLSCSQTLNHNVMYWYQQKSSQAPKLLFHYYDKDFNNEADTPDNFQSRRPNTSFCFLDIRSPGLGDTAMYLCATSRGQGSNYGYTFGSGTRLTVV.

This clone came up a few times. The gene calls are TRBV7-9 and TRBJ2-7, with D uncertain. The CDR3 runs to 11 residues. Looked up from germline, CDR1 is SEHNR and CDR2 is FQNEAQ (reference sequence). V was clipped by 4 bases and J by 7 bases, with 8 bases between them. The CDR3 DNA follows: TGTGCCAGCAGCTCGTTGGGGGAGCAGTACTTC. The encoded protein is CASSSLGEQYF.

The genes are TRBV20-1 and TRBJ2-7, with TRBD1 matching 9 bases. The CDR3 is 13 amino acids. With V trimmed by 3 bases and J by 6 bases, 6 bases remained unmatched. Germline assignment: CDR1 DFQATT and CDR2 SNEGSKA (reference sequence). The CDR3 coding sequence is TGCAGTGCTAGTCCCGGGACAGGGATCGAGCAGTACTTC. It is translated as CSASPGTGIEQYF.

The chain joins TRBV11-2 to TRBJ2-7; no clear D gene. Germline loops: CDR1 SGHAT, CDR2 FQNNGV. This CDR3 has 14 residues. V lost 4 bases, J lost 0 bases, and 10 bases lay in between. The CDR3 loop reads CASSSPTVSYEQYF. The CDR3 nucleotides are TGTGCCAGCAGCTCCCCGACGGTCTCCTACGAGCAGTACTTC.

The chain uses TRBV5-6 and TRBJ1-1; D is uncertain. V lost 3 bases, J lost 1 base, and 10 bases lay in between. Germline CDR1 is SGHDT and CDR2 is YYEEEE. The CDR3 length is 14 residues. The CDR3 is CASSWAGKNTEAFF. Written as DNA, the CDR3 is TGTGCCAGCAGCTGGGCGGGCAAGAACACTGAAGCTTTCTTT.